Below, 2 T cell receptor beta chains from the same sample are listed, as sequenced in a study of blood T cell repertoires in COVID-19. TCRdb's table, derived via immunoSEQ multiplex PCR, lists solely in-frame clones and lacks some. The sample holds some 30,000 clones; roughly nine tenths are singletons and the top ten take 3.5%. Sequences were obtained from peripheral blood. The receptors were sampled from a human donor in a cohort sampled during active COVID-19.

The gene calls are TRBV7-8 and TRBJ2-7, with 8 bases aligning to TRBD2. With 3 bases clipped from V and 5 bases from J, the junction kept 9 bases outside the gene matches. The CDR3 is 15 amino acids. Germline V lookup: CDR1 SGHVS, CDR2 FQNEAQ. The CDR3: CASSLQRGTLHEQYF. CDR3 sequence (DNA): TGTGCCAGCAGCTTGCAGCGGGGGACCCTCCACGAGCAGTACTTC.

The chain recombines TRBV5-4 with TRBJ2-5; a possible D gene is TRBD2 (6 bases). The CDR3 spans 13 residues. The germline V gene has CDR1 SGHNT and CDR2 YYREEE (reference sequence). Trimming pared 4 bases from V and 5 bases from J, leaving 12 bases between. The CDR3: CASSTTSRETQYF. The DNA for the CDR3 is TGTGCCAGCAGCACAACTAGCAGGGAGACCCAGTACTTC.